Following are 32 T cell receptor beta chains from one sample sequenced in a study of blood T cell repertoires in COVID-19. Using immunoSEQ multiplex PCR, the repertoire was profiled, and TCRdb retains in-frame clones only, with some absent. Of 150,000 to 200,000 clones listed, around 89% were seen once; the top ten hold 5.5% to 7%. Sequenced input: peripheral blood. The receptors were sampled from a man aged 40-50 years with active or convalescent COVID-19.

This chain uses TRBV9 with TRBJ1-1; D is undetermined. The V gene's germline CDR1 is SGDLS and CDR2 YYNGEE. The CDR3 sequence is 14 residues long. V was pared by 0 bases and J by 1 base, with 7 bases between. The CDR3, as DNA: TGTGCCAGCAGCGTAGTCCCAGGGAACACTGAAGCTTTCTTT. This sequence encodes CASSVVPGNTEAFF. Full variable domain (rest looked up from reference TRBV9 and TRBJ1-1): DSGVTQTPKHLITATGQRVTLRCSPRSGDLSVYWYQQSLDQGLQFLIQYYNGEERAKGNILERFSAQQFPDLHSELNLSSLELGDSALYFCASSVVPGNTEAFFGQGTRLTVV.

The V gene is TRBV4-3, the J gene TRBJ1-3; D not certain. CDR3 length: 17 residues. From germline, CDR1 is LGHNA and CDR2 YSLEER. V was cut by 0 bases and J by 0 bases, with 12 bases left in between. The CDR3 DNA is TGCGCCAGCAGCCAAGACTTTTCGGGGAACTCTGGAAACACCATATATTTT. This encodes CASSQDFSGNSGNTIYF.

The chain employs TRBV11-3 and TRBJ1-2, with 7 bases identical to TRBD1. The CDR3 is 17 amino acids. Germline loops: CDR1 SGHNT, CDR2 YENEEA. V shed 2 bases and J 0 bases; nucleotides not matched to a gene: 9. The CDR3 protein is CASSLSRDRYSNYGYTF. As DNA, the CDR3 is TGTGCCAGCAGCTTATCCCGGGACAGATACTCTAACTATGGCTACACCTTC. The full variable domain, completed using reference TRBV11-3 and TRBJ1-2, is EAGVVQSPRYKIIEKKQPVAFWCNPISGHNTLYWYLQNLGQGPELLIRYENEEAVDDSQLPKDRFSAERLKGVDSTLKIQPAELGDSAVYLCASSLSRDRYSNYGYTFGSGTRLTVV.

The chain couples TRBV11-3 to TRBJ2-2; D uncertain. The CDR3 is 13 amino acids. Looked up from germline, CDR1 is SGHNT and CDR2 is YENEEA. The V and J ends lost 5 bases and 6 bases respectively, with 10 bases between them. The CDR3 DNA is TGTGCCAGCAGCCGCAATGGCCCCGGGGAGCTGTTTTTT. The encoded protein is CASSRNGPGELFF. Full variable domain (missing parts from reference TRBV11-3 and TRBJ2-2): EAGVVQSPRYKIIEKKQPVAFWCNPISGHNTLYWYLQNLGQGPELLIRYENEEAVDDSQLPKDRFSAERLKGVDSTLKIQPAELGDSAVYLCASSRNGPGELFFGEGSRLTVL.

V usage is TRBV12-3 or TRBV12-4 and J usage is TRBJ1-6; D possibly corresponds to TRBD1 (6 bases). The CDR3 loop spans 13 amino acids. V was clipped by 5 bases and J by 12 bases, with 14 bases between them. The CDR3 nucleotides read TGTGCCAGCAGTCAAGACAGGTATCAACCCCTCCACTTT. Protein sequence: CASSQDRYQPLHF.

The rearrangement links TRBV5-5 to TRBJ1-2; 9 bases align to TRBD1. The CDR3 is 15 residues long. The germline gives CDR1 SGHKS, CDR2 YYEKEE (reference sequence). J was trimmed by 7 bases and V by 2 bases; bases with no gene match: 9. The CDR3: CASSFAGQGLGGYTF. CDR3 nucleotides: TGTGCCAGCAGCTTCGCCGGACAGGGGTTAGGTGGCTACACCTTC.

This sequence joins TRBV5-1 and TRBJ2-7; TRBD1 matches 9 bases. Germline values: CDR1 SGHRS, CDR2 YFSETQ. Trimming removed 5 bases from V and 3 bases from J; junction bases left unmatched: 9. The CDR3 has 15 residues. CDR3 nucleotides: TGCGCCAGCAGTCTTGTACAGGGGGCGGACTACGAGCAGTACTTC. The encoded protein is CASSLVQGADYEQYF.

The chain combines TRBV30 with TRBJ2-7; D perhaps matches TRBD2 (6 bases). Germline V gene sequence: CDR1 GTSNPN, CDR2 SVGIG (reference sequence). Deletions cut 2 bases from V and 4 bases from J, with 12 bases between. This CDR3 has 13 residues. CDR3: CAWSLGGQYEQYF. The CDR3 DNA follows: TGTGCCTGGAGTCTGGGGGGTCAATACGAGCAGTACTTC.

This chain joins TRBV6-5 and TRBJ1-1; tentative D call: TRBD1 (5 bases). Deletions cut 4 bases from V and 4 bases from J, with 16 bases between. The CDR3 totals 15 residues. Germline loops: CDR1 MNHEY, CDR2 SVGAGI. Here the CDR3 reads CASSFSGPPGTEAFF. The CDR3, as DNA: TGTGCCAGCAGTTTCTCGGGGCCCCCGGGCACTGAAGCTTTCTTT.

The gene calls are TRBV13 and TRBJ2-1; 15 bases are shared with TRBD2. Germline loops: CDR1 PRHDT, CDR2 FYEKMQ (reference sequence). The CDR3 has 17 residues. The V gene end was trimmed by 7 bases and the J gene end by 7 bases; junction bases not matched to a gene: 11. The CDR3 reads CASNSLGLAGGRNEQFF. The CDR3 nucleotides are TGTGCCAGCAACTCGTTGGGACTAGCGGGAGGAAGGAATGAGCAGTTCTTC.

V is TRBV11-3 and J is TRBJ2-3; no clear D gene. Per the germline V gene, CDR1 is SGHNT and CDR2 is YENEEA. Trimming took 5 bases from V and 10 from J, leaving 16 bases between them. There are 13 residues in the CDR3. The CDR3 DNA sequence: TGTGCCAGCAGCCCACGACAAGGCGCTTCGCAGTATTTT. Translation: CASSPRQGASQYF.

The V and J genes are TRBV5-1 and TRBJ1-6; 9 nucleotides align to TRBD1. This CDR3 region has 18 residues. CDR1 SGHRS and CDR2 YFSETQ come from the germline V gene. V was clipped by 6 bases and J by 0 bases; unmatched bases: 10. The CDR3 sequence: CASKERDRASSYNSPLHF. DNA of the CDR3: TGCGCCAGCAAAGAACGGGACAGGGCCAGCTCCTATAATTCACCCCTCCACTTT.

The chain uses TRBV20-1 and TRBJ2-3; TRBD2 is a possible D gene (6 bases). The germline V gene encodes CDR1 DFQATT and CDR2 SNEGSKA (reference sequence). The CDR3 is 11 residues long. Trimming took off 6 bases at V and 5 bases at J, with 9 bases between the two ends. The CDR3 here is CSAAGLDTQYF. In nucleotides, the CDR3 is TGCAGTGCGGCGGGGCTAGATACGCAGTATTTT.

J is TRBJ2-2 and V is TRBV5-4; 8 nucleotides align to TRBD2. The V segment lost 0 bases and the J segment 4 bases; nucleotides outside the gene matches: 5. CDR3 size: 16 residues. Germline CDR1 reads SGHNT; CDR2 reads YYREEE (reference sequence). Here the CDR3 DNA reads TGTGCCAGCAGCTTGGTAGTAGCGGGACGCACCGGGGAGCTGTTTTTT. Its protein is CASSLVVAGRTGELFF.

The chain couples TRBV7-2 to TRBJ1-2; the D is unclear. CDR1 is SGHTA and CDR2 is FQGNSA in the germline V gene. The V gene lost 4 bases and the J gene lost 4 bases, with 16 bases spanning the gap. This CDR3 spans 15 amino acids. The CDR3 DNA is TGTGCCAGCAGCTCCCCCGGAGGTGGGTCCTATGGCTACACCTTC. Translating gives CASSSPGGGSYGYTF. The full variable domain, with the rest looked up from reference TRBV7-2 and TRBJ1-2, is GAGVSQSPSNKVTEKGKDVELRCDPISGHTALYWYRQSLGQGLEFLIYFQGNSAPDKSGLPSDRFSAERTGGSVSTLTIQRTQQEDSAVYLCASSSPGGGSYGYTFGSGTRLTVV.

The chain uses TRBV6-1 and TRBJ1-2; no clear D. V lost 3 bases, J lost 8 bases, and 7 bases lay in between. CDR3 length: 11 residues. Per germline, CDR1 MNHNS and CDR2 SASEGT. This CDR3 reads CASSDRSGYTF. The CDR3 DNA reads as TGTGCCAGCAGTGACAGGTCGGGCTACACCTTC.

The chain has TRBV12-3 or TRBV12-4 and TRBJ2-5; D may be TRBD1 (5 bases). The CDR3 contains 12 residues. V lost 8 bases, J lost 2 bases, and 9 bases lay in between. The CDR3 sequence is CASRRQQETQYF. CDR3 coding DNA: TGTGCCAGCCGTAGACAGCAAGAGACCCAGTACTTC.

The gene calls are TRBV28 and TRBJ1-5; 7 nucleotides match TRBD1. The CDR3 length is 15 residues. The germline CDR1 and CDR2 sequences are MDHEN and SYDVKM. The V and J ends lost 6 bases and 2 bases, in that order; junction bases with no gene match: 7. In nucleotides, the CDR3 is TGTGCCAGCAGAAGACAGGGTCGTGGCAATCAGCCCCAGCATTTT. Translated: CASRRQGRGNQPQHF.

This chain joins TRBV11-3 and TRBJ1-5; D not certain. This CDR3 is 15 amino acids long. Germline assignment: CDR1 SGHNT and CDR2 YENEEA. Deletions cut 1 base from V and 6 bases from J, with 13 bases between. The CDR3: CASSLVGRRVQPQHF. The CDR3 nucleotides are TGTGCCAGCAGCTTAGTTGGGAGGAGGGTTCAGCCCCAGCATTTT.

The chain combines TRBV28 with TRBJ1-3; D possibly corresponds to TRBD1 (5 bases). The CDR3 has 16 amino acids. CDR1 is MDHEN, CDR2 SYDVKM, per germline. Trimming removed 7 bases at V and 0 bases at J, with 16 bases between. Here the CDR3 DNA reads TGTGCCAGCATCGAAGTAAAGGGGCCCTCTGGAAACACCATATATTTT. This gives the protein CASIEVKGPSGNTIYF.

This chain uses TRBV27 with TRBJ2-7, with 9 bases fitting TRBD1. CDR1 is MNHEY and CDR2 is SMNVEV in the germline V gene (reference sequence). V was pared by 3 bases and J by 5 bases, with 8 bases of the junction left unmatched. The CDR3 covers 15 residues. This CDR3 reads CASSFQGTGLHEQYF. The CDR3 DNA reads TGTGCCAGCAGTTTCCAAGGGACAGGGTTGCACGAGCAGTACTTC.

J is TRBJ1-2 and V is TRBV5-1; D may be TRBD1 (5 bases). V was trimmed by 3 bases and J by 2 bases, leaving 14 bases between them. The CDR3 sequence is 15 residues long. The germline CDR1 and CDR2 sequences are SGHRS and YFSETQ. CDR3 nucleotide sequence: TGCGCCAGCAGCTCGGGGGGGACCGAAAACTATGGCTACACCTTC. Amino acids: CASSSGGTENYGYTF.

V gene TRBV24-1 combines with J gene TRBJ2-1; TRBD2 matches 15 bases. Germline CDR1 KGHDR, CDR2 SFDVKD. J gave up 8 bases and V 3 bases, and 4 bases lay outside the gene matches. The CDR3 runs 16 residues. CDR3 sequence: CATSDPGLAGGYEQFF. The CDR3 nucleotides are TGTGCCACCAGTGATCCAGGACTAGCGGGAGGGTATGAGCAGTTCTTC.

The V and J genes are TRBV7-8 and TRBJ1-3, with no clear D. The CDR3 covers 15 residues. Germline values: CDR1 SGHVS, CDR2 FQNEAQ. V lost 5 bases and J 3 bases, leaving 14 bases between the germline ends. The CDR3 spells CASSPGRGRGNTIYF. CDR3 DNA: TGTGCCAGCAGCCCCGGGAGAGGGCGTGGAAACACCATATATTTT.

The chain links TRBV11-3 to TRBJ2-1, with TRBD2 identical over 8 bases. The germline V gene has CDR1 SGHNT and CDR2 YENEEA. The CDR3 is made up of 15 amino acids. Trimming took 2 bases from V and 8 from J; bases not matched to a gene: 8. For the CDR3, the DNA is TGTGCCAGCAGCTTATCGGGAGGGCCGTTCCATGAGCAGTTCTTC. Protein product: CASSLSGGPFHEQFF. The whole variable domain, remainder taken from reference TRBV11-3 and TRBJ2-1, is EAGVVQSPRYKIIEKKQPVAFWCNPISGHNTLYWYLQNLGQGPELLIRYENEEAVDDSQLPKDRFSAERLKGVDSTLKIQPAELGDSAVYLCASSLSGGPFHEQFFGPGTRLTVL.

DNA of the CDR3: TGTGCCAGCAGCCAAGAACTAGCGGGACAACGGGAGACCCAGTACTTC. It translates to CASSQELAGQRETQYF. The chain uses TRBV4-2 and TRBJ2-5, with 10 bases aligning to TRBD2. The CDR3 contains 16 residues. V was pared by 0 bases and J by 5 bases, with 6 bases of the junction left unmatched. Germline V gives CDR1 LGHNA, CDR2 YNFKEQ.

This chain uses TRBV19 with TRBJ1-2; 8 bases line up with TRBD1. Germline values: CDR1 LNHDA, CDR2 SQIVND (reference sequence). V dropped 9 bases and J dropped 4; count of bases not matched to a gene: 7. This CDR3 has 13 amino acids. The CDR3 nucleotides are TGTGCCAGCCTAAAGACAGGGGCCTATGGCTACACCTTC. Encoded protein: CASLKTGAYGYTF. Complete variable domain (other parts from reference TRBV19 and TRBJ1-2): DGGITQSPKYLFRKEGQNVTLSCEQNLNHDAMYWYRQDPGQGLRLIYYSQIVNDFQKGDIAEGYSVSREKKESFPLTVTSAQKNPTAFYLCASLKTGAYGYTFGSGTRLTVV.

J is TRBJ2-5 and V is TRBV10-3; D remains unclear. The CDR3 has 12 amino acids. In germline, CDR1 is ENHRY, CDR2 SYGVKD. V was cut by 4 bases and J by 5 bases, with 8 bases left in between. This CDR3 reads CAISVLGETQYF. DNA for the CDR3: TGTGCCATCAGTGTCCTCGGGGAGACCCAGTACTTC.

The V and J genes are TRBV9 and TRBJ2-3; D possibly corresponds to TRBD1 (5 bases). CDR1 and CDR2 from the germline V gene are SGDLS and YYNGEE. This CDR3 spans 14 amino acids. Trimming removed 3 bases at V and 0 bases at J, with 8 bases between. In DNA form, the CDR3 reads TGTGCCAGCAGCGGACAGACTAGCACAGATACGCAGTATTTT. This sequence encodes CASSGQTSTDTQYF.

The chain joins TRBV6-5 to TRBJ1-2, with unresolved D. Germline-derived CDR1 and CDR2 are MNHEY and SVGAGI. This CDR3 is built from 14 residues. Trimming cost V 0 bases and J 6 bases, with 11 bases left between them. The CDR3 region has the DNA TGTGCCAGCAGTTACTCGTCGGGGTTAAATGGCTACACCTTC. This translates into CASSYSSGLNGYTF.

The chain links TRBV28 to TRBJ1-1; D may be TRBD1 (6 bases). Deletions cut 8 bases from V and 4 bases from J, with 17 bases between. The CDR3 runs 14 residues. The germline V gene encodes CDR1 MDHEN and CDR2 SYDVKM. This chain's CDR3 is CASFRGGLGTEAFF. CDR3 DNA sequence: TGTGCCAGCTTCCGGGGGGGGCTGGGCACTGAAGCTTTCTTT.

This rearrangement joins TRBV6-4 to TRBJ2-1, with 8 bases matching TRBD1. J gave up 9 bases and V 5 bases, and 6 bases lay outside the gene matches. This CDR3 spans 13 amino acids. The germline CDR1 and CDR2 sequences are MRHNA and SNTAGT. The CDR3 reads CASSIQGASEQFF. The CDR3 DNA is TGTGCCAGCAGTATTCAGGGGGCCAGTGAGCAGTTCTTC.